These 16 T cell receptor beta chains were sequenced from one sample in a study of T-cell memory formation after mild COVID-19. TCRdb independently ran MiXCR on the 5' RACE reads; one entry per CDR3 protein. The table shows around 150,000 distinct CDR3 sequences, with more than 14% occurring only once. The sequencing sample was made of PBMCs or a T cell subset sorted from them (not recorded which). Receptors were obtained from an adult woman who had mild COVID-19 (a few samples of this study predate the infection). Cell type and time point are not known.

The sample holds a few counts of this clonotype. This chain uses TRBV24-1 with TRBJ2-3; no reliable D call. CDR3 length equals 16 residues. The germline V gene has CDR1 KGHDR and CDR2 SFDVKD. With 7 bases removed from V and 0 bases from J, the gap between germline ends came to 16 bases. This CDR3 is CATRPSTGQSTDTQYF. CDR3 DNA: TGTGCCACCAGGCCGTCTACGGGCCAAAGCACAGATACGCAGTATTTT.

The CDR3 DNA reads TGTGCCAGCAGCCCGGCTAGCGGGAGGACCACAGATACGCAGTATTTT. Amino acids: CASSPASGRTTDTQYF. The chain is built from TRBV9 and TRBJ2-3; 11 bases are shared with TRBD2. The CDR3 contains 16 residues. V dropped 4 bases and J dropped 2; count of bases not matched to a gene: 6. The germline gives CDR1 SGDLS, CDR2 YYNGEE.

The chain links TRBV11-3 to TRBJ2-1, with TRBD2 matching over 8 bases. Germline-derived CDR1 and CDR2 are SGHNT and YENEEA. The CDR3 has 12 amino acids. Unmatched junction bases numbered 5, after V lost 6 bases and J lost 10 bases. The CDR3 coding sequence is TGTGCCAGCAGTCCGCGGACTAGCGAGCAGTTCTTC. Its protein is CASSPRTSEQFF.

This clonotype showed up just a few times. The V call is TRBV7-2, the J call TRBJ1-1; the D is unclear. V lost 1 base and J 7 bases, leaving 10 bases between the germline ends. This CDR3 has 13 amino acids. Germline lookup yields CDR1 SGHTA and CDR2 FQGNSA. Here the CDR3 DNA reads TGTGCCAGCAGCTTAGGTTGGAGGTATGAAGCTTTCTTT. Amino acid sequence: CASSLGWRYEAFF.

This clonotype was seen ten or more times. This chain connects TRBV12-3 or TRBV12-4 to TRBJ2-1; maybe TRBD2 (5 bases). Trimming cost V 8 bases and J 7 bases, with 21 bases left between them. The CDR3 totals 15 residues. This CDR3 is CASRSTGMRGNEQFF. The CDR3 region has the DNA TGTGCCAGCCGAAGCACGGGGATGCGCGGGAATGAGCAGTTCTTC.

The chain joins TRBV28 to TRBJ2-7, with D possibly matching TRBD2 (5 bases). CDR1 is MDHEN, CDR2 SYDVKM, per germline. The CDR3 runs to 12 residues. V was pared by 7 bases and J by 3 bases, with 10 bases between. Here the CDR3 DNA reads TGTGCCAGCACTCTCGGAGGCTACGAGCAGTACTTC. This gives the protein CASTLGGYEQYF.

The chain recombines TRBV29-1 with TRBJ1-4; 11 bases align to TRBD1. Losses at the gene ends were 7 bases for V and 4 bases for J; bases not matched to a gene: 14. CDR1 and CDR2 from the germline V gene are SQVTM and ANQGSEA. The CDR3 covers 17 residues. The CDR3 here is CSALRGQGASDNEKLFF. DNA of the CDR3: TGCAGCGCGCTCCGAGGACAGGGGGCATCGGATAATGAAAAACTGTTTTTT.

This clonotype was found many times. V usage is TRBV12-3 or TRBV12-4 and J usage is TRBJ2-2, with unresolved D. V lost 3 bases and J 1 base, leaving 9 bases between the germline ends. This CDR3 is 15 amino acids long. The CDR3 region has the DNA TGTGCCAGCAGTTTTCTTAGAGGGAACACCGGGGAGCTGTTTTTT. Its translation is CASSFLRGNTGELFF.

The V call is TRBV27, the J call TRBJ2-5, with 8 bases that match TRBD2. This CDR3 comprises 16 residues. Trimming cost V 3 bases and J 5 bases; bases outside gene matches: 11. Germline loops: CDR1 MNHEY, CDR2 SMNVEV (reference sequence). In DNA form, the CDR3 reads TGTGCCAGCAGTTTCTCTTCGGGGGGGTGGATTGAGACCCAGTACTTC. Translated: CASSFSSGGWIETQYF.

This clonotype has only a few counts. The chain joins TRBV5-6 to TRBJ1-2; D uncertain. V was shortened by 1 base and J by 5 bases, with 6 bases between the two germline ends. Germline V gene data show CDR1 as SGHDT and CDR2 as YYEEEE. The CDR3 length is 12 residues. The CDR3 DNA follows: TGTGCCAGCAGCTTGTGGGGATATGGCTACACCTTC. It translates to CASSLWGYGYTF.

The chain combines TRBV5-1 with TRBJ2-5, with 9 bases matching TRBD1. The germline V gene has CDR1 SGHRS and CDR2 YFSETQ. V lost 0 bases, J lost 5 bases, and 5 bases stayed unmatched. The CDR3 extends over 15 amino acids. The DNA of the CDR3 is TGCGCCAGCAGCTTGGAGACAGGGGGTCTGGAGACCCAGTACTTC. Translated, it gives CASSLETGGLETQYF.

V is TRBV20-1 and J is TRBJ1-2; 8 bases map to TRBD1. Germline CDR1 reads DFQATT; CDR2 reads SNEGSKA (reference sequence). CDR3 length: 15 residues. V lost 6 bases, J lost 4 bases, and 13 bases stayed unmatched. The CDR3 loop is CSAPEVAGGIYGYTF. In nucleotides, the CDR3 is TGCAGTGCGCCCGAGGTTGCAGGGGGCATCTATGGCTACACCTTC.

The chain has TRBV3-1 and TRBJ1-1; a weak D match, TRBD1 (6 bases). CDR3 length: 14 amino acids. Per the germline V gene, CDR1 is LGHDT and CDR2 is YNNKEL (reference sequence). The V and J ends lost 2 bases and 2 bases respectively, with 9 bases between them. As DNA, the CDR3 is TGTGCCAGCAGCCAAACAGGGCTAAACACTGAAGCTTTCTTT. Its protein product is CASSQTGLNTEAFF.

This clonotype was detected only a few times. V is TRBV5-4 and J is TRBJ2-6; the match to TRBD1 covers 8 bases. Looked up from germline, CDR1 is SGHNT and CDR2 is YYREEE (reference sequence). The junction had 10 bases not matched to a gene; V was cut back by 4 bases and J by 1 base. There are 18 residues in the CDR3. As DNA, the CDR3 is TGTGCCAGCAGCAAACGGCGGGACAGGATGTCTGGGGCCAACGTCCTGACTTTC. This sequence encodes CASSKRRDRMSGANVLTF. Complete variable domain (other parts from reference TRBV5-4 and TRBJ2-6): ETGVTQSPTHLIKTRGQQVTLRCSSQSGHNTVSWYQQALGQGPQFIFQYYREEENGRGNFPPRFSGLQFPNYSSELNVNALELDDSALYLCASSKRRDRMSGANVLTFGAGSRLTVL.

For the CDR3, the DNA is TGTGCCAGCAGCGGAGAGGGGAGCTCCTATAATTCACCCCTCCACTTT. Residues: CASSGEGSSYNSPLHF. The chain uses TRBV13 and TRBJ1-6; possible D gene TRBD1, 5 bases. The CDR3 covers 16 residues. CDR1 and CDR2 (germline): PRHDT, FYEKMQ (reference sequence). Trimming shortened V by 5 bases and J by 0 bases, and 11 bases separated the two germline ends. Using reference TRBV13 and TRBJ1-6 for the parts outside the CDR3, the full variable domain is AAGVIQSPRHLIKEKRETATLKCYPIPRHDTVYWYQQGPGQDPQFLISFYEKMQSDKGSIPDRFSAQQFSDYHSELNMSSLELGDSALYFCASSGEGSSYNSPLHFGNGTRLTVT.

This chain links TRBV19 with TRBJ2-2; a weak D match, TRBD2 (6 bases). V dropped 4 bases and J dropped 1 base, with 13 bases sitting between them. The CDR3 loop spans 16 amino acids. CDR1 and CDR2 (germline): LNHDA, SQIVND (reference sequence). This chain's CDR3 is CASSTLRDWNTGELFF. CDR3 DNA sequence: TGTGCCAGTAGTACCCTGAGGGACTGGAACACCGGGGAGCTGTTTTTT.